These T cell receptor beta chains were read from a single sample in a study of OX40 agonist ivuxolimab in advanced cancers. Using immunoSEQ multiplex PCR, the repertoire was profiled, and TCRdb retains in-frame clones only, with some absent. Of approximately 60,000 clones listed, 88% are singletons. The sequencing used CD4+ or CD8+ T cells sorted from blood, collected in a trial of the OX40 agonist ivuxolimab. The receptors were gathered from an adult with an advanced solid tumor such as melanoma, head and neck, liver or kidney cancer. The CDR3 runs from the conserved cysteine through the conserved F or W. The D gene is left open where the match is weak. Clone size is not always given. Where it is, it says once, few, many or a class for expanded clones.

TRBV10-1	.	14	TRBJ2-7	TRBD1	CASSTDRGSDEQYF	TGCGCCAGCAGTACGGACAGGGGGAGCGACGAGCAGTACTTC
TRBV28	.	12	TRBJ2-7	.	CASSLQGYEQYF	TGTGCCAGCAGCTTACAGGGTTACGAGCAGTACTTC
TRBV28	.	16	TRBJ1-1	TRBD1	CASSRPGTGSVTEAFF	TGTGCCAGCAGCCGCCCGGGGACAGGGTCGGTAACTGAAGCTTTCTTT
TRBV28	.	15	TRBJ2-7	.	CASSLSPQSSYEQYF	TGTGCCAGCAGTTTATCTCCACAGAGCTCCTACGAGCAGTACTTC
TRBV28	once	14	TRBJ2-3	.	CASSPAGTLSTQYF	TGTGCCAGCAGCCCGGCCGGGACTCTGAGTACGCAGTATTTT
TRBV6-1	.	18	TRBJ1-5	.	CASSEGWSATGFNQPQHF	TGTGCCAGCAGTGAAGGATGGTCCGCAACGGGCTTCAATCAGCCCCAGCATTTT
TRBV4-2	.	14	TRBJ1-2	TRBD1	CASSKQGFDYGYTF	TGTGCCAGCAGCAAACAGGGGTTCGACTATGGCTACACCTTC
TRBV6-6	.	14	TRBJ2-7	TRBD1	CASRSTGSSYEQYF	TGTGCCAGCAGATCGACAGGGAGCTCCTACGAGCAGTACTTC
TRBV2	once	13	TRBJ2-3	.	CASKNFFTDTQYF	TGTGCCAGCAAAAATTTTTTCACAGATACGCAGTATTTT
TRBV6-5	once	15	TRBJ2-2	.	CASSYRGGSTGELFF	TGTGCCAGCAGTTACCGGGGAGGCAGTACCGGGGAGCTGTTTTTT
TRBV28	.	12	TRBJ1-1	.	CASSFRGASAFF	TGTGCCAGCAGTTTCAGGGGCGCGAGCGCTTTCTTT
TRBV5-1	.	16	TRBJ2-2	TRBD2	CASSLGTSENTGELFF	TGCGCCAGCAGCTTGGGGACTAGCGAGAACACCGGGGAGCTGTTTTTT
TRBV30	.	16	TRBJ2-1	.	CAWSVRGIPSYNEQFF	TGTGCCTGGAGTGTACGAGGTATTCCCTCCTACAATGAGCAGTTCTTC
TRBV9	once	17	TRBJ2-3	TRBD2	CASSVGRLAGVTDTQYF	TGTGCCAGCAGCGTAGGGCGGCTAGCGGGAGTCACAGATACGCAGTATTTT
TRBV5-4	.	18	TRBJ2-1	TRBD2	CASSTGTSGTSSYNEQFF	TGTGCCAGCAGCACCGGGACTAGCGGGACTAGCTCCTACAATGAGCAGTTCTTC
TRBV7-8	.	12	TRBJ2-5	.	CASSLGERTQYF	TGTGCCAGCAGCTTAGGCGAGCGGACCCAGTACTTC
TRBV9	.	12	TRBJ2-2	.	CASSAWGGELFF	TGTGCCAGCAGCGCCTGGGGCGGGGAGCTGTTTTTT
TRBV29-1	once	13	TRBJ1-2	.	CSVEEGQYYGYTF	TGCAGCGTTGAAGAAGGACAGTACTATGGCTACACCTTC
TRBV7-8	.	14	TRBJ2-2	.	CASSLVLNTGELFF	TGTGCCAGCAGCTTAGTTCTGAACACCGGGGAGCTGTTTTTT
TRBV11-2	.	16	TRBJ2-7	TRBD2	CASSLRLGGGSYEQYF	TGTGCCAGCAGCCTACGGCTGGGGGGGGGATCCTACGAGCAGTACTTC
TRBV14	.	17	TRBJ1-1	.	CASSQDRFGRGTTEAFF	TGTGCCAGCAGCCAAGATAGGTTCGGTCGGGGAACCACTGAAGCTTTCTTT
TRBV6-4	once	19	TRBJ2-1	TRBD2	CASTLREGPSGGFMDEQFF	TGTGCCAGCACCCTGAGGGAGGGCCCTAGCGGGGGGTTTATGGATGAGCAGTTCTTC
TRBV7-9	once	13	TRBJ1-2	TRBD1	CASLQGANYGYTF	TGTGCCAGCCTACAGGGGGCAAACTATGGCTACACCTTC
TRBV14	few	12	TRBJ1-1	.	CASSLGGAVAFF	TGTGCCAGCAGCCTCGGGGGGGCCGTGGCTTTCTTT
TRBV28	.	14	TRBJ1-2	.	CASSSVGEDYGYTF	TGTGCCAGCAGTAGCGTCGGGGAGGACTATGGCTACACCTTC
TRBV12-2	.	17	TRBJ1-3	.	CASRLVGRGISGNTIYF	.
TRBV2	.	15	TRBJ2-2	TRBD2	CASKDLAGGNGELFF	TGTGCCAGCAAAGACCTAGCGGGAGGGAACGGGGAGCTGTTTTTT
TRBV10-3	.	14	TRBJ2-3	.	CAISDARTPDTQYF	TGTGCCATCAGTGACGCGCGGACACCAGATACGCAGTATTTT
TRBV9	.	16	TRBJ1-4	.	CASSAQPVATNEKLFF	TGTGCCAGCAGCGCACAGCCCGTTGCAACTAATGAAAAACTGTTTTTT
TRBV9	.	17	TRBJ2-3	TRBD2	CASSVAPAGGRGDTQYF	TGTGCCAGCAGCGTAGCTCCAGCGGGAGGGCGGGGAGATACGCAGTATTTT
TRBV19	.	14	TRBJ2-7	TRBD2	CATSPGTKTPEQYF	TGTGCCACCTCCCCTGGGACTAAAACACCCGAGCAGTACTTC
TRBV14	.	14	TRBJ2-7	.	CASSRLDGSYEQYF	TGTGCCAGCAGCCGATTGGACGGATCCTACGAGCAGTACTTC
TRBV7-6	.	12	TRBJ1-1	.	CASSHQGTEAFF	TGTGCCAGCAGCCATCAGGGCACTGAAGCTTTCTTT
TRBV30	.	12	TRBJ1-1	.	CAWSARNTEAFF	TGTGCCTGGAGTGCCCGGAACACTGAAGCTTTCTTT
TRBV5-1	.	16	TRBJ2-1	TRBD2	CASSRPPSGRTDEQFF	TGCGCCAGCAGCCGCCCCCCTAGCGGGAGGACGGATGAGCAGTTCTTC
TRBV28	.	12	TRBJ1-2	.	CASRTGDYGYTF	TGTGCCAGCAGGACGGGGGACTATGGCTACACCTTC
TRBV6-5	.	13	TRBJ1-2	TRBD1	CASSSTGNYGYTF	TGTGCCAGCAGTTCGACAGGGAACTATGGCTACACCTTC
TRBV6-4	.	15	TRBJ2-1	.	CASSDTDRVVNEQFF	TGTGCCAGCAGTGACACCGACCGTGTGGTTAATGAGCAGTTCTTC
TRBV5-1	.	15	TRBJ1-3	.	CASSSGDNSGNTIYF	TGCGCCAGCAGCTCAGGGGACAACTCTGGAAACACCATATATTTT
TRBV6-1	once	15	TRBJ1-2	TRBD1	CASDISTGGGYGYTF	TGTGCCAGCGATATATCGACAGGGGGAGGCTATGGCTACACCTTC
TRBV4-2	once	13	TRBJ1-5	.	CASSQESNQPQHF	TGTGCCAGCAGCCAAGAAAGCAATCAGCCCCAGCATTTT
TRBV7-9	.	9	TRBJ1-6	.	CASHPGQLF	TGTGCCAGCCACCCGGGGCAGCTCTTT
TRBV5-1	.	14	TRBJ2-5	TRBD2	CASSFGTSIVTQYF	TGCGCCAGCAGCTTTGGGACTAGTATCGTGACCCAGTACTTC
TRBV2	.	10	TRBJ1-1	.	CASSPRAGYF	TGTGCCAGCAGTCCCCGGGCGGGGTACTTT
TRBV10-2	.	14	TRBJ2-5	TRBD2	CASTMSGSGETQYF	TGCGCCAGCACGATGAGCGGGAGTGGAGAGACCCAGTACTTC
TRBV19	.	14	TRBJ2-3	TRBD2	CASRLAGAPDTQYF	TGTGCCAGTAGGCTAGCGGGAGCCCCAGATACGCAGTATTTT
TRBV5-1	.	16	TRBJ2-2	.	CASSSGLRENTGELFF	TGCGCCAGCAGCTCCGGACTGCGCGAAAACACCGGGGAGCTGTTTTTT
TRBV11-2	.	15	TRBJ2-2	.	CASSPYEANTGELFF	TGTGCCAGCAGCCCGTACGAGGCGAACACCGGGGAGCTGTTTTTT
TRBV19	.	13	TRBJ2-1	TRBD2	CASKSGGENEQFF	TGTGCCAGTAAGAGCGGGGGGGAAAATGAGCAGTTCTTC
TRBV19	.	14	TRBJ2-1	.	CASSTPGRDHEQFF	TGTGCCAGTAGTACCCCTGGGCGGGACCATGAGCAGTTCTTC
TRBV14	once	13	TRBJ2-2	.	CASSQGFTGELFF	TGTGCCAGCAGCCAAGGGTTTACCGGGGAGCTGTTTTTT
TRBV6-4	.	13	TRBJ1-2	.	CASRPDSFYGYTF	TGTGCCAGCAGACCCGACAGTTTTTATGGCTACACCTTC
TRBV7-2	.	14	TRBJ2-7	.	CASSFGGRLYEQYF	TGTGCCAGCAGCTTTGGGGGGCGGCTCTACGAGCAGTACTTC